The TCR beta chain under discussion was sequenced for a study of shared clonotypes between healthy human individuals. Germline V gene sequence: CDR1 MGHDK, CDR2 SYGVNS. The ends were cut back, 7 bases at V and 8 bases at J, with 9 bases in the middle. The CDR3 sequence is 11 residues long. Clones were read by immunoSEQ multiplex PCR, and TCRdb kept only the in-frame ones, dropping some. The sample has more than 90,000 clones, less than 80% seen once. This clone came up many times. The receptor's source is a man aged 25 to 40 in good health. The chain uses TRBV25-1 and TRBJ2-1; D is undetermined. Sequencing was done on a sample of memory CD8+ T cells sorted from blood. Indicated subset: CD45RO+ cells pooled with CCR7-negative TemRA cells. In nucleotides, the CDR3 is TGTGCCAGCACGTATGGGGATGAGCAGTTCTTC. This codes for CASTYGDEQFF.